Below are 29 T cell receptor beta chains sequenced from a single sample in a study of cytomegalovirus exposure and HLA in healthy donors. 13 Jbeta primers and 60 Vbeta primers were used for the PCR. Measured with immunoSEQ multiplex PCR; TCRdb has only the in-frame clones, and not every one. Of about 210,000 clones listed, about 80% were seen once; the top ten hold 1.8%. Sample: PBMCs. The receptors shown here come from a male donor in good health and CMV-seronegative.

Only a few counts were recorded for this clone. The chain has TRBV7-9 and TRBJ2-7; maybe TRBD1 (7 bases). This CDR3 spans 13 amino acids. The V and J ends lost 5 bases and 5 bases respectively, with 13 bases between them. CDR1 is SEHNR and CDR2 is FQNEAQ in the germline V gene (reference sequence). The CDR3 nucleotides read TGTGCCAGCAGCCTATCAGGGGGGAACGAGCAGTACTTC. The encoded protein is CASSLSGGNEQYF.

The CDR3 reads CASSLQGRTNTGELFF. CDR3 DNA: TGTGCCAGCAGCTTACAGGGGCGAACGAACACCGGGGAGCTGTTTTTT. The gene calls are TRBV7-9 and TRBJ2-2; tentative D call: TRBD1 (6 bases). Germline CDR1 and CDR2: SEHNR and FQNEAQ (reference sequence). This CDR3 spans 16 amino acids. V was trimmed by 2 bases and J by 0 bases, leaving 10 bases between them.

As regards this clone: A junction boundary mismatches the germline segment, possibly from a read error. The J gene is TRBJ2-7, the V gene TRBV7-9; D not certain. Germline CDR1 is SEHNR and CDR2 is FQNEAQ (reference sequence). The CDR3 sequence is 14 residues long. This CDR3 reads CSSSLGSAPMEQYF. The CDR3 DNA is TGTTCCAGCAGCTTAGGAAGCGCGCCGATGGAGCAGTACTTC.

The V and J genes are TRBV19 and TRBJ2-7, with TRBD1 matching 8 bases. Germline assignment: CDR1 LNHDA and CDR2 SQIVND (reference sequence). This CDR3 contains 15 residues. The J segment lost 3 bases and the V segment lost 3 bases, leaving 7 bases of the junction unmatched. Here the CDR3 reads CASSIGQGAVYEQYF. The CDR3 nucleotides are TGTGCCAGTAGTATCGGGCAGGGGGCGGTCTACGAGCAGTACTTC. Using reference TRBV19 and TRBJ2-7 for the parts outside the CDR3, the full variable domain is DGGITQSPKYLFRKEGQNVTLSCEQNLNHDAMYWYRQDPGQGLRLIYYSQIVNDFQKGDIAEGYSVSREKKESFPLTVTSAQKNPTAFYLCASSIGQGAVYEQYFGPGTRLTVT.

V is TRBV7-2 and J is TRBJ2-7; 7 nucleotides agree with TRBD1. CDR1 SGHTA and CDR2 FQGNSA come from the germline V gene. The CDR3 runs 14 residues. V gave up 1 base and J gave up 2 bases; unmatched junction bases: 2. CDR3 protein: CASSLVGGPYEQYF. CDR3 sequence (DNA): TGTGCCAGCAGCTTAGTAGGGGGCCCCTACGAGCAGTACTTC.

The J gene is TRBJ2-3, the V gene TRBV7-2; no firm D call. This CDR3 comprises 13 residues. V was cut by 3 bases and J by 1 base, with 5 bases left in between. From germline, CDR1 is SGHTA and CDR2 FQGNSA. This CDR3 is CASSFYRTDTQYF. The CDR3 DNA sequence: TGTGCCAGCAGCTTTTATCGCACAGATACGCAGTATTTT.

The chain couples TRBV10-3 to TRBJ1-4; no clear D. V was cut by 2 bases and J by 10 bases, with 14 bases left in between. The CDR3 sequence is 14 residues long. The germline gives CDR1 ENHRY, CDR2 SYGVKD. Written as DNA, the CDR3 is TGTGCCATCAGTGAGGGCAGAGGGTTCGGAAAACTGTTTTTT. Protein sequence: CAISEGRGFGKLFF.

The V call is TRBV6-1, the J call TRBJ1-1, with D unclear. Germline CDR1 is MNHNS and CDR2 is SASEGT. This CDR3 has 14 residues. With 3 bases removed from V and 4 bases from J, the gap between germline ends came to 12 bases. The CDR3 spells CASSEGTSGTEAFF. CDR3 bases: TGTGCCAGCAGTGAGGGCACATCTGGCACTGAAGCTTTCTTT.

This rearrangement joins TRBV28 to TRBJ2-3; unclear D gene. V shed 3 bases and J shed 1 base, with 8 bases lying between them. Germline V gives CDR1 MDHEN, CDR2 SYDVKM. This CDR3 contains 14 residues. As DNA, the CDR3 is TGTGCCAGCAGTTTTGGCCAGGGCACAGATACGCAGTATTTT. Its translation: CASSFGQGTDTQYF. Based on the CDR3 plus reference TRBV28 and TRBJ2-3, the full variable domain is DVKVTQSSRYLVKRTGEKVFLECVQDMDHENMFWYRQDPGLGLRLIYFSYDVKMKEKGDIPEGYSVSREKKERFSLILESASTNQTSMYLCASSFGQGTDTQYFGPGTRLTVL.

A few counts support this clone. This chain links TRBV28 with TRBJ1-1; 7 bases fit TRBD1. V lost 5 bases, J lost 3 bases, and 15 bases stayed unmatched. Germline assignment: CDR1 MDHEN and CDR2 SYDVKM. The CDR3 runs 17 residues. This CDR3 is CASSGPTGRILDTEAFF. The CDR3 nucleotides are TGTGCCAGCAGTGGACCGACAGGGCGAATTTTGGACACTGAAGCTTTCTTT.

With respect to this clone: Other DNA sequences of this sample code for an identical CDR3. This chain joins TRBV5-4 and TRBJ1-2; 7 bases line up with TRBD1. This CDR3 comprises 14 residues. Germline CDR1 SGHNT, CDR2 YYREEE (reference sequence). With V trimmed by 2 bases and J by 4 bases, 5 bases remained unmatched. CDR3 sequence (DNA): TGTGCCAGCAGCTTAACAGGGGTAACCTATGGCTACACCTTC. It yields the protein CASSLTGVTYGYTF.

V is TRBV5-1 and J is TRBJ2-1; a possible D gene is TRBD1 (5 bases). Germline CDR1 is SGHRS and CDR2 is YFSETQ. This CDR3 comprises 15 residues. Trimming cost V 7 bases and J 0 bases, with 14 bases left between them. CDR3 in amino acids: CASRWTDSSYNEQFF. The CDR3 DNA reads TGCGCCAGCCGATGGACCGACAGCTCCTACAATGAGCAGTTCTTC.

Only a few counts were recorded for this clone. The chain links TRBV19 to TRBJ1-6, with 7 bases identical to TRBD1. After removal of 6 bases from V and 9 bases from J, the junction contained 5 bases not matched to a gene. The CDR3 loop spans 13 amino acids. Germline CDR1 is LNHDA and CDR2 is SQIVND (reference sequence). The CDR3 DNA sequence: TGTGCCAGTAGGATGCAGGGGGTTTCACCCCTCCACTTT. Protein: CASRMQGVSPLHF.

A single count supports this clone. This chain joins TRBV18 and TRBJ2-5, with D perhaps TRBD2 (6 bases). The V end was cut by 2 bases, the J end by 1 base, with 11 bases between. This CDR3 has 15 amino acids. The germline V gene encodes CDR1 KGHSH and CDR2 LQKENI. CDR3 amino acids: CASSPLAGRQETQYF. CDR3 nucleotide sequence: TGTGCCAGCTCACCATTGGCGGGGCGCCAAGAGACCCAGTACTTC.

The table lists this clone with a few counts. J is TRBJ1-1 and V is TRBV4-1, with D possibly matching TRBD1 (5 bases). Looked up from germline, CDR1 is MGHRA and CDR2 is YSYEKL. Trimming removed 1 base from V and 11 bases from J, with 11 bases in between. The CDR3 is made up of 12 amino acids. CDR3 region: CASSQVQGRAFF. The CDR3 bases are TGCGCCAGCAGCCAAGTGCAGGGTAGGGCTTTCTTT.

The chain links TRBV15 to TRBJ1-5; D not resolved. The CDR3 loop spans 17 amino acids. Between the trimmed V and J ends, which lost 0 bases and 8 bases, there was a span of 20 bases. The germline CDR1 and CDR2 sequences are LNHNV and YYDKDF (reference sequence). This chain's CDR3 is CATSRDGGSAPSEPQHF. The DNA of the CDR3 is TGTGCCACCAGCAGAGATGGCGGCAGTGCCCCCAGTGAGCCCCAGCATTTT.

The gene calls are TRBV5-6 and TRBJ1-2; no definite D call. Trimming removed 0 bases from V and 11 bases from J, with 11 bases in between. Germline V CDR1 and CDR2: SGHDT, YYEEEE. The CDR3 length is 12 residues. Here the CDR3 DNA reads TGTGCCAGCAGCTTGGCCTGGGCGGGTTACACCTTC. It codes for CASSLAWAGYTF.

The chain carries TRBV27 and TRBJ1-1; possible D gene TRBD1, 6 bases. Germline V gives CDR1 MNHEY, CDR2 SMNVEV (reference sequence). V dropped 4 bases and J dropped 3 bases, with 6 bases sitting between them. CDR3 length equals 12 residues. Here the CDR3 reads CASSSGDTEAFF. In nucleotides, the CDR3 is TGTGCCAGCAGTTCAGGGGACACTGAAGCTTTCTTT.

The chain combines TRBV5-1 with TRBJ1-3, with D uncertain. CDR1 is SGHRS and CDR2 is YFSETQ in the germline V gene. The CDR3 length is 14 residues. Trimming shortened V by 4 bases and J by 0 bases, and 8 bases separated the two germline ends. CDR3 in DNA: TGCGCCAGCAGCCTGGGCGTCTCTGGAAACACCATATATTTT. The encoded protein is CASSLGVSGNTIYF.

The chain uses TRBV28 and TRBJ2-6; maybe TRBD2 (5 bases). Germline CDR1 MDHEN, CDR2 SYDVKM. The length of the CDR3 is 17 residues. Deletions cut 3 bases from V and 2 bases from J, with 14 bases between. CDR3 region: CASSFRGSPTGANVLTF. The CDR3 nucleotides read TGTGCCAGCAGTTTCAGAGGGAGCCCGACTGGGGCCAACGTCCTGACTTTC.

V is TRBV7-9 and J is TRBJ2-1; 15 positions agree with TRBD2. V was pared by 6 bases and J by 9 bases, with 9 bases of the junction left unmatched. This CDR3 region has 16 residues. CDR1 and CDR2 from the germline V gene are SEHNR and FQNEAQ (reference sequence). CDR3 amino acids: CASRPGLAGGRSEQFF. The CDR3, as DNA: TGTGCCAGCAGGCCAGGACTAGCGGGGGGGCGTAGTGAGCAGTTCTTC.

This chain links TRBV13 with TRBJ2-7, with 7 positions matching TRBD1. The CDR3 is made up of 15 amino acids. Germline lookup yields CDR1 PRHDT and CDR2 FYEKMQ (reference sequence). V shed 3 bases, J shed 7 bases, and the junction held 12 bases outside the gene matches. CDR3 region: CASSLGRGSAEEQYF. The CDR3 nucleotides are TGTGCCAGCAGCTTGGGCAGGGGGTCAGCAGAGGAGCAGTACTTC.

The chain joins TRBV6-5 to TRBJ1-5; 8 nucleotides align to TRBD1. This CDR3 contains 15 residues. V trimming: 6 bases; J trimming: 4 bases; junction bases outside the gene matches: 8. Per the germline V gene, CDR1 is MNHEY and CDR2 is SVGAGI. The chain's CDR3 is CASSVNRDRNQPQHF. Here the CDR3 DNA reads TGTGCCAGCAGCGTCAATCGGGACAGGAATCAGCCCCAGCATTTT.

About this clone itself: This sample includes further DNA sequences coding for the same CDR3. CDR3 sequence (DNA): TGTGCCAGCAGCTTGGAAGGGGGCTATGGCTACACCTTC. Translating gives CASSLEGGYGYTF. The V and J genes are TRBV5-4 and TRBJ1-2; D might be TRBD1 (6 bases). V lost 0 bases to trimming and J lost 4 bases, with 7 bases between them. Germline V gene data show CDR1 as SGHNT and CDR2 as YYREEE (reference sequence). This CDR3 region has 13 residues.

J is TRBJ2-7 and V is TRBV11-2, with a tentative D call TRBD2 (6 bases). V dropped 1 base and J dropped 2 bases, with 15 bases sitting between them. From germline, CDR1 is SGHAT and CDR2 FQNNGV. This CDR3 contains 16 residues. For the CDR3, the DNA is TGTGCCAGCAGCTTAGGACCAAGCGGGCGGACCTACGAGCAGTACTTC. Protein sequence: CASSLGPSGRTYEQYF.

The CDR3 coding sequence is TGTGCCAGCTCACCAAGGACAGCCGAAGGGGAAAAACTGTTTTTT. It translates to CASSPRTAEGEKLFF. The chain has TRBV18 and TRBJ1-4; D possibly corresponds to TRBD1 (6 bases). In germline, CDR1 is KGHSH, CDR2 LQKENI. The length of the CDR3 is 15 residues. V lost 2 bases to trimming and J lost 8 bases, with 15 bases between them.

J is TRBJ1-2 and V is TRBV6-5; 9 bases agree with TRBD1. Germline lookup yields CDR1 MNHEY and CDR2 SVGAGI. This CDR3 spans 14 amino acids. Trimming removed 6 bases from V and 8 bases from J; junction bases left unmatched: 10. The DNA of the CDR3 is TGTGCCAGCAGATCTACAGGGGGCGCGGAGGGCTACACCTTC. Translated: CASRSTGGAEGYTF.

V gene TRBV19 combines with J gene TRBJ2-5; 10 nucleotides agree with TRBD2. Gene TRBJ2-7 matches the end of the DNA better, so the J call may be wrong. The CDR3 spans 16 residues. Germline V CDR1 and CDR2: LNHDA, SQIVND (reference sequence). This CDR3 is CASSLKERGGTHEQYF. CDR3 DNA: TGTGCCAGTAGCCTCAAGGAGCGGGGGGGAACCCACGAGCAGTACTTC.

This clone was counted a few times. V gene TRBV5-4 combines with J gene TRBJ2-2; 8 bases line up with TRBD1. Germline CDR1 and CDR2: SGHNT and YYREEE (reference sequence). The ends lost 4 bases at V and 3 bases at J; junction bases unmatched: 5. The CDR3 is 15 residues long. The chain's CDR3 is CASSPGGADTGELFF. The CDR3 region has the DNA TGTGCCAGCAGCCCAGGGGGCGCCGACACCGGGGAGCTGTTTTTT.